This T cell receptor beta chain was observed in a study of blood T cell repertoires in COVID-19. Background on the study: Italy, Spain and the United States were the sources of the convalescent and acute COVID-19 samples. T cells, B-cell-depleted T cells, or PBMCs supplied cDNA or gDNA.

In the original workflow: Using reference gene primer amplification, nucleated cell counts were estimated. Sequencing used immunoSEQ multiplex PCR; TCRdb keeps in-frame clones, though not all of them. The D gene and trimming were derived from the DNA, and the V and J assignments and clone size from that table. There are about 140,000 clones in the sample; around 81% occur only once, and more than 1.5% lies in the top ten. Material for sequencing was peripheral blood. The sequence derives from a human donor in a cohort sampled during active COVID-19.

CDR3: CASSLEERLAPNYEQYF. CDR3 sequence (DNA): TGTGCCAGCAGCTTGGAAGAGCGGCTAGCGCCCAACTACGAGCAGTACTTC. V usage is TRBV5-8 and J usage is TRBJ2-7; TRBD2 is a possible D gene (6 bases). CDR1 is SGHTS and CDR2 is YDEGEE in the germline V gene. There are 17 residues in the CDR3. V lost 0 bases and J 3 bases, leaving 19 bases between the germline ends.